This T cell receptor (beta chain) was profiled in a study of shared clonotypes between healthy human individuals. General study results and limits: Few donors limited the genetic and exposure-history diversity represented. Shared across several donors were 4% to 5% of the naive CD4 clonotypes.

Germline trimming cut 6 bases from V and 3 bases from J; bases unmatched to any gene: 9. Per germline, CDR1 MNHNY and CDR2 SVGAGI (reference sequence). This CDR3 is built from 15 residues. This clone has a handful of counts. Its cognate antigen is unknown. Measured with immunoSEQ multiplex PCR; TCRdb has only the in-frame clones, and not every one. Among 980,000 or so clones listed, more than 75% were seen once. The origin of this receptor is a man younger than 35 in good health. This chain joins TRBV6-6 and TRBJ1-2; TRBD1 aligns across 8 bases. The source material was memory CD4+ T cells sorted from blood. The subset was: CD45RA-negative fraction. In nucleotides, the CDR3 is TGTGCCAGCAGGTACACACAGGGGGACTACTATGGCTACACCTTC. Residues: CASRYTQGDYYGYTF.